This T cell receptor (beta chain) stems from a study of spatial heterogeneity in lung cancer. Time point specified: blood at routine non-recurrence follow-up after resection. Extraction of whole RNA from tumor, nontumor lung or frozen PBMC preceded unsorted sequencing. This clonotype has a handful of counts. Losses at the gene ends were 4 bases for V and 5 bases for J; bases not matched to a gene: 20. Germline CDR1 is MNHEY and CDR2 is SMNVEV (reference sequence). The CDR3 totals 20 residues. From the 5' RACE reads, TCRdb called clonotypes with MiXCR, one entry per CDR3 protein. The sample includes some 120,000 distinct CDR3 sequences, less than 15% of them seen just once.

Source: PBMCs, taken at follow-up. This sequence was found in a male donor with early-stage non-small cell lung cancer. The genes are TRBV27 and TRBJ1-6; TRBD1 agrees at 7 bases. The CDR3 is CASSYRGTEYIGGHNSPLHF. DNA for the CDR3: TGTGCCAGCAGTTACAGAGGGACAGAGTACATCGGGGGTCATAATTCACCCCTCCACTTT.